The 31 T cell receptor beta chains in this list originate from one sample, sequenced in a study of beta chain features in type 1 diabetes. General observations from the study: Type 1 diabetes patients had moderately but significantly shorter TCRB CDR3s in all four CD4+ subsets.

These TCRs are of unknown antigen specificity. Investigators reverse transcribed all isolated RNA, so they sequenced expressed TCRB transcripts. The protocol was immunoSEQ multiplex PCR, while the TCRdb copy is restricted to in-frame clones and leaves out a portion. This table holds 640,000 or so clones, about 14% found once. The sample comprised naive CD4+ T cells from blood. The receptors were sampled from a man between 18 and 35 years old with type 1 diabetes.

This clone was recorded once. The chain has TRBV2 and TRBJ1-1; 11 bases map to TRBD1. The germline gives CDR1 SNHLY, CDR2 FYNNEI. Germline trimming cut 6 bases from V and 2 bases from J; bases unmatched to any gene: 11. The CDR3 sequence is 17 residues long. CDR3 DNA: TGTGCCAGCAGCGCCCCGGGACAGGGGGTCAGAAACACTGAAGCTTTCTTT. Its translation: CASSAPGQGVRNTEAFF.

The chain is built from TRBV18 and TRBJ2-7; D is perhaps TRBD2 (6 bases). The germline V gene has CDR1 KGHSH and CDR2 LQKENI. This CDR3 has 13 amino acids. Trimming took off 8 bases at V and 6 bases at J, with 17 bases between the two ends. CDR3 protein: CASLGGTPPEQYF. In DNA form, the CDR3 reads TGTGCCAGCCTTGGGGGGACGCCTCCCGAGCAGTACTTC.

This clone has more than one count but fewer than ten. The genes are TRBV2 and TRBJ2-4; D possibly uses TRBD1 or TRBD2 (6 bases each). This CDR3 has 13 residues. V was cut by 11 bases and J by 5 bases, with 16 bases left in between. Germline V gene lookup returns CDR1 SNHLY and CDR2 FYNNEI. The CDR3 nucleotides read TGTGCCGGTATCAGGGGCGGGGAAAACATTCAGTACTTC. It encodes CAGIRGGENIQYF.

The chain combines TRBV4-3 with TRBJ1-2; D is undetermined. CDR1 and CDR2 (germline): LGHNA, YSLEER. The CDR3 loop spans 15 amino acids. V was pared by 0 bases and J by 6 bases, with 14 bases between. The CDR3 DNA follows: TGCGCCAGCAGCCAAGATCGGCAGAGGGAGAATGGCTACACCTTC. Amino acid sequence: CASSQDRQRENGYTF.

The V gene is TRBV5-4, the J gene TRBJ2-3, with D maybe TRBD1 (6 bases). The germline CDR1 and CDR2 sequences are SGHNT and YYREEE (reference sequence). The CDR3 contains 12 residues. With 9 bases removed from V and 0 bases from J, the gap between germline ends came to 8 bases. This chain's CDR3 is CATGQSTDTQYF. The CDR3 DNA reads TGTGCCACTGGACAGAGCACAGATACGCAGTATTTT.

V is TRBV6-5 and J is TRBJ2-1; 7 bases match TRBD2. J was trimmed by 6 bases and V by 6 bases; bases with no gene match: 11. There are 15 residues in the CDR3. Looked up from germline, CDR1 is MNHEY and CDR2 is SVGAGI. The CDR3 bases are TGTGCCAGCAGCCCGACTAGCAGCTATTCCAATGAGCAGTTCTTC. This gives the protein CASSPTSSYSNEQFF.

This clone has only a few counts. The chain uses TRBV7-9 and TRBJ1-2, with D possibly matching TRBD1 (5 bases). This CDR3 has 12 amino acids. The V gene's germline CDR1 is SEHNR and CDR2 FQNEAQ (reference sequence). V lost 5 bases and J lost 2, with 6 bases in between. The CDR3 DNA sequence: TGTGCCAGCAGCCCAGGGAACTATGGCTACACCTTC. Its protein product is CASSPGNYGYTF.

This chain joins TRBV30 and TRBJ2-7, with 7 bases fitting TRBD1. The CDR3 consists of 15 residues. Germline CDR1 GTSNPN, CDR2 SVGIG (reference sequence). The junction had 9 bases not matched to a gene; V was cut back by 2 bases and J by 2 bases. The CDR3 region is CAWSHTPGTAYEQYF. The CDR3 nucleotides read TGTGCCTGGAGTCACACCCCCGGGACAGCCTACGAGCAGTACTTC.

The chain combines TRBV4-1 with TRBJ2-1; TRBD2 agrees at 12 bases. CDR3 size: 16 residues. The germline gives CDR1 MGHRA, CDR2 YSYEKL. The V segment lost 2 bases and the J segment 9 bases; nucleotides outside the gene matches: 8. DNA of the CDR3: TGCGCCAGCAGCCAAAGGTTTCTAGCGGGGGGGCTTGAGCAGTTCTTC. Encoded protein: CASSQRFLAGGLEQFF.

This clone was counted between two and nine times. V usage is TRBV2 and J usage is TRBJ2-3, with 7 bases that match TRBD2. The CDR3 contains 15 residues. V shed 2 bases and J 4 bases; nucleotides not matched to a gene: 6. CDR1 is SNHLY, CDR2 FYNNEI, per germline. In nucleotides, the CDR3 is TGTGCCAGCAGTGAACAGGGAGGGAGGGCAGATACGCAGTATTTT. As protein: CASSEQGGRADTQYF.

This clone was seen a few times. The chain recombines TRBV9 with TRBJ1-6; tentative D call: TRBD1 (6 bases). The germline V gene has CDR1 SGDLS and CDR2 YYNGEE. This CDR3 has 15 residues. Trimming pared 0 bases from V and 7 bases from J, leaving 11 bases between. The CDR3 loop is CASSVDRAENSPLHF. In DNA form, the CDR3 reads TGTGCCAGCAGCGTAGACAGGGCAGAGAATTCACCCCTCCACTTT. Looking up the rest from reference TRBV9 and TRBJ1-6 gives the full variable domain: DSGVTQTPKHLITATGQRVTLRCSPRSGDLSVYWYQQSLDQGLQFLIQYYNGEERAKGNILERFSAQQFPDLHSELNLSSLELGDSALYFCASSVDRAENSPLHFGNGTRLTVT.

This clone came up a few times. CDR3 in amino acids: CASSSTGTGGQPQHF. The DNA of the CDR3 is TGTGCCAGCAGCAGCACCGGGACAGGGGGCCAGCCCCAGCATTTT. V usage is TRBV7-2 and J usage is TRBJ1-5, with 12 bases fitting TRBD1. The CDR3 is made up of 15 amino acids. Trimming cost V 5 bases and J 7 bases; bases outside gene matches: 6. CDR1 is SGHTA and CDR2 is FQGNSA in the germline V gene.

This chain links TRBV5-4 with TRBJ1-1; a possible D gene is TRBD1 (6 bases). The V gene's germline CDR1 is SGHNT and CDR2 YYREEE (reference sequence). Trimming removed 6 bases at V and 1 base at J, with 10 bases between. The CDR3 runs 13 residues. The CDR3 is CASTLTGNTEAFF. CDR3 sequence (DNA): TGTGCCAGCACGCTGACAGGGAACACTGAAGCTTTCTTT.

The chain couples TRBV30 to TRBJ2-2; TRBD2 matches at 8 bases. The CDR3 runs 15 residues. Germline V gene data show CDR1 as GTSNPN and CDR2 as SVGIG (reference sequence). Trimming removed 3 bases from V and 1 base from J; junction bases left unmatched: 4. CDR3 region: CAWRRLALNTGELFF. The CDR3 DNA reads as TGTGCCTGGAGGCGACTAGCGCTGAACACCGGGGAGCTGTTTTTT.

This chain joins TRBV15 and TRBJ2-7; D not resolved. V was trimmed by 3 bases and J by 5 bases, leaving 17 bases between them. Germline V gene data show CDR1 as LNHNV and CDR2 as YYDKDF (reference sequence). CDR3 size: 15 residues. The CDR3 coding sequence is TGTGCCACCAGCAGGGATGGGCTTATCGTCGACGAGCAGTACTTC. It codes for CATSRDGLIVDEQYF.

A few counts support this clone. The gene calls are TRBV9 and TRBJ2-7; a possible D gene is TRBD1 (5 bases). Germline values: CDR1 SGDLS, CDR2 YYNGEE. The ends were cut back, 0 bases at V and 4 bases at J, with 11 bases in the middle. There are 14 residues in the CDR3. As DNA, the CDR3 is TGTGCCAGCAGCGTAGGCAGGGAATCGTACGAGCAGTACTTC. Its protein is CASSVGRESYEQYF.

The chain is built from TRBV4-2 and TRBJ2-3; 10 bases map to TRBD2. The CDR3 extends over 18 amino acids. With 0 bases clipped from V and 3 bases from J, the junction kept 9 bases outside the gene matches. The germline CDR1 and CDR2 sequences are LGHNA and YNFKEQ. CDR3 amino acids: CASSQEPLVSGGTDTQYF. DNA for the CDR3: TGTGCCAGCAGCCAAGAGCCCTTAGTTAGCGGGGGGACAGATACGCAGTATTTT.

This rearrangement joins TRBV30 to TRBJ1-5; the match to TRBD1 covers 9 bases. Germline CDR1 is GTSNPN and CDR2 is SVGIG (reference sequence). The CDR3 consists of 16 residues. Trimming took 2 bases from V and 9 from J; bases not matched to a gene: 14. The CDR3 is CAWSSAGTGLFGPQHF. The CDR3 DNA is TGTGCCTGGAGTTCTGCCGGGACAGGGCTTTTTGGGCCCCAGCATTTT.

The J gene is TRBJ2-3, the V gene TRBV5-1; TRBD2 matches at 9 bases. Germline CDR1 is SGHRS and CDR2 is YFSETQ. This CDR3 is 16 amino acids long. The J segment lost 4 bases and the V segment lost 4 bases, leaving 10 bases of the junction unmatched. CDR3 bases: TGCGCCAGCAGCGTCTTTAGCGGGAGTATAGCAGATACGCAGTATTTT. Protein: CASSVFSGSIADTQYF.

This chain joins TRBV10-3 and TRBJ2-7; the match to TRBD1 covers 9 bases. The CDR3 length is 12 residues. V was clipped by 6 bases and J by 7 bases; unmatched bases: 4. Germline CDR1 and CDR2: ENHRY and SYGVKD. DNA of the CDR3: TGTGCCATCAGCCTGACAGGGGGGGAGCAGTACTTC. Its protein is CAISLTGGEQYF.

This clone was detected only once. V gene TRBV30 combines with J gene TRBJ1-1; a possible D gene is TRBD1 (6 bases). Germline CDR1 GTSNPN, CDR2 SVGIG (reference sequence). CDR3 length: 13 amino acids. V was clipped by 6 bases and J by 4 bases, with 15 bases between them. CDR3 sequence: CACTGTLATEAFF. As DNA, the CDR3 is TGTGCCTGTACCGGGACACTCGCCACTGAAGCTTTCTTT.

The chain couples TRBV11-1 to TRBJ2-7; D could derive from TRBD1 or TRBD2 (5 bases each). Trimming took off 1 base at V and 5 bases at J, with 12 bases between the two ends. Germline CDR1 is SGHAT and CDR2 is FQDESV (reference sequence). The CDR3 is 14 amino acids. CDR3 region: CASSLGGAINEQYF. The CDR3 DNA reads TGTGCCAGCAGCTTAGGAGGGGCGATTAACGAGCAGTACTTC. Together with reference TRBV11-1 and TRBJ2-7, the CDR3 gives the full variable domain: EAEVAQSPRYKITEKSQAVAFWCDPISGHATLYWYRQILGQGPELLVQFQDESVVDDSQLPKDRFSAERLKGVDSTLKIQPAELGDSAMYLCASSLGGAINEQYFGPGTRLTVT.

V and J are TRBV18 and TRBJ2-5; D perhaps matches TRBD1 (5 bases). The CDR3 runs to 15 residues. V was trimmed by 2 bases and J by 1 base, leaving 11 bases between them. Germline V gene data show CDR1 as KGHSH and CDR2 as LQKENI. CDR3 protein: CASSPSAGSQETQYF. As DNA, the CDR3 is TGTGCCAGCTCACCAAGCGCAGGGTCCCAAGAGACCCAGTACTTC.

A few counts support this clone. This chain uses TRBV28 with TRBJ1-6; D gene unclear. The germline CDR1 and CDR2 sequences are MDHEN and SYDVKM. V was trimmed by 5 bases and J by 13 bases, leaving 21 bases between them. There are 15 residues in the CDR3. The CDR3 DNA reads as TGTGCCAGCAGTCTCAACCCTGGCCCTCAAGAGCCCCTCCACTTT. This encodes CASSLNPGPQEPLHF. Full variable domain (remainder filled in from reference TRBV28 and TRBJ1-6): DVKVTQSSRYLVKRTGEKVFLECVQDMDHENMFWYRQDPGLGLRLIYFSYDVKMKEKGDIPEGYSVSREKKERFSLILESASTNQTSMYLCASSLNPGPQEPLHFGNGTRLTVT.

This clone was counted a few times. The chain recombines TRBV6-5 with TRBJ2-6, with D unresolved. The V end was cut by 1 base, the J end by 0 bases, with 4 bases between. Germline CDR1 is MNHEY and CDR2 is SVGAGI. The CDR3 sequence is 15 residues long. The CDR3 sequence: CASSYYRSGANVLTF. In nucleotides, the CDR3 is TGTGCCAGCAGTTACTACCGCTCTGGGGCCAACGTCCTGACTTTC.

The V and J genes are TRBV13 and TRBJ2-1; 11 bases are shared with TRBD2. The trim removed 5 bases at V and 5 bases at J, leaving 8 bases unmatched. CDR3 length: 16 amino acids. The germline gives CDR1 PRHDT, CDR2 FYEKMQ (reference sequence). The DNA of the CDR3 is TGTGCCAGCAGCACCATAGCGGGAGGGCCCAACAATGAGCAGTTCTTC. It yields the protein CASSTIAGGPNNEQFF.

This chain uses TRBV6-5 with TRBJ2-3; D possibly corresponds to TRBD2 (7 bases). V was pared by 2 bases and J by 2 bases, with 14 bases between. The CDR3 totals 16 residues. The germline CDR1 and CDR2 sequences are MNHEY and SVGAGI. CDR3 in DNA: TGTGCCAGCAGTTACCAAGGGGGGGCTGTCACAGATACGCAGTATTTT. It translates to CASSYQGGAVTDTQYF.

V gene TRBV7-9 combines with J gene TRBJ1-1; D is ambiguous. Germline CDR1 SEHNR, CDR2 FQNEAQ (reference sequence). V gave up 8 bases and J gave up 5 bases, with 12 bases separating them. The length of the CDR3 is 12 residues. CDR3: CASDPVGTEAFF. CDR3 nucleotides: TGTGCCAGCGACCCGGTGGGTACTGAAGCTTTCTTT. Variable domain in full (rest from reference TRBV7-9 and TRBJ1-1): DTGVSQNPRHKITKRGQNVTFRCDPISEHNRLYWYRQTLGQGPEFLTYFQNEAQLEKSRLLSDRFSAERPKGSFSTLEIQRTEQGDSAMYLCASDPVGTEAFFGQGTRLTVV.

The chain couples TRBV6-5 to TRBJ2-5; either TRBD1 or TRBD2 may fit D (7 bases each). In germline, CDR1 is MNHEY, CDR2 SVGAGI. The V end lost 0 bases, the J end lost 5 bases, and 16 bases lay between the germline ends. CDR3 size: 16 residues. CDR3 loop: CASSYSMGGGEETQYF. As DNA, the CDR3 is TGTGCCAGCAGTTACTCGATGGGAGGGGGCGAGGAGACCCAGTACTTC.

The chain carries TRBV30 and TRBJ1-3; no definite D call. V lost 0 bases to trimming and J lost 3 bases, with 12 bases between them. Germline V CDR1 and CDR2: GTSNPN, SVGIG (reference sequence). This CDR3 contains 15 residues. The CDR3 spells CAWSVGGLHGNTIYF. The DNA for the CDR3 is TGTGCCTGGAGTGTCGGCGGATTACATGGAAACACCATATATTTT.

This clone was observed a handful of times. CDR3 residues: CASSLSMSTSSLNEQFF. Written as DNA, the CDR3 is TGTGCCAGCAGCTTATCGATGAGCACTAGCTCACTCAATGAGCAGTTCTTC. The chain recombines TRBV13 with TRBJ2-1; maybe TRBD2 (6 bases). In germline, CDR1 is PRHDT, CDR2 FYEKMQ (reference sequence). V was cut by 2 bases and J by 6 bases, with 20 bases left in between. The CDR3 is 17 amino acids.